A single sample is the source of the 5 T cell receptor beta chains below, sequenced in a study of T-cell reconstitution after alpha-beta-depleted transplantation in children (TCRdb year 2016). To prepare the library, PCR was applied. The sequencing machine was an Illumina HiSeq 2500. TCR library preparation used molecular barcoding, with unique molecular identifiers applied to normalize quantification of the TCRbeta repertoire. TCRdb reprocessing: public reads trimmed at Q25 with fastp, clones called with MiXCR, in-frame beta chains kept. Rows are unified per CDR3 protein, each entry keeping the most common DNA and genes. The sample table records 530,000 or so distinct CDR3 sequences; 25% to 30% of these occur just once. The ten largest make up around a third of the sample. The treatment or condition label, as the study defines it: allogeneic hematopoietic cell transplantation with graft depleted of TCRalphabeta T cells and CD19 B cells.

The sequences come from PBMCs, collected before TCRalphabeta/CD19-depleted stem cell transplant. The receptors were gathered from a boy under two years old with Wiskott-Aldrich syndrome, due to receive a stem cell transplant.

The gene calls are TRBV9 and TRBJ2-5; 8 bases agree with TRBD1. The CDR3 loop spans 14 amino acids. J lost 5 bases, V lost 4 bases, and 7 bases had no gene match. Germline assignment: CDR1 SGDLS and CDR2 YYNGEE. The CDR3 nucleotides are TGTGCCAGCAGCACCCGGACAGGGAGGGAGACCCAGTACTTC. Amino acids: CASSTRTGRETQYF.

The V call is TRBV9, the J call TRBJ2-7, with a weak D call TRBD2 (5 bases). The V end lost 0 bases, the J end lost 1 base, and 14 bases lay between the germline ends. CDR1 is SGDLS, CDR2 YYNGEE, per germline. This CDR3 spans 16 amino acids. The CDR3 protein is CASSVDPAGNSYEQYF. CDR3 coding DNA: TGTGCCAGCAGCGTAGATCCCGCGGGCAATTCCTACGAGCAGTACTTC. The complete variable domain, with remaining parts taken from reference TRBV9 and TRBJ2-7, reads DSGVTQTPKHLITATGQRVTLRCSPRSGDLSVYWYQQSLDQGLQFLIQYYNGEERAKGNILERFSAQQFPDLHSELNLSSLELGDSALYFCASSVDPAGNSYEQYFGPGTRLTVT.

Within the sample, this clonotype is medium-sized. The J gene is TRBJ1-1, the V gene TRBV27; a possible D gene is TRBD1 (5 bases). CDR3 length: 13 residues. Trimming took 7 bases from V and 3 from J, leaving 12 bases between them. Looked up from germline, CDR1 is MNHEY and CDR2 is SMNVEV (reference sequence). CDR3 amino acids: CASKGPWDTEAFF. The CDR3 DNA reads TGTGCCAGCAAGGGACCGTGGGACACTGAAGCTTTCTTT.

In this sample, this clonotype turned up a few times. The rearrangement uses TRBV28 and TRBJ2-1, with TRBD2 identical over 13 bases. CDR1 and CDR2 from the germline V gene are MDHEN and SYDVKM. CDR3 length equals 18 residues. With V trimmed by 2 bases and J by 7 bases, 11 bases remained unmatched. Written as DNA, the CDR3 is TGTGCCAGCAGTTTAAGGGGCCAACTAGCGGGAGGGCCGAATGAGCAGTTCTTC. Amino acids: CASSLRGQLAGGPNEQFF. The entire variable domain, with the rest obtained from reference TRBV28 and TRBJ2-1, is as follows: DVKVTQSSRYLVKRTGEKVFLECVQDMDHENMFWYRQDPGLGLRLIYFSYDVKMKEKGDIPEGYSVSREKKERFSLILESASTNQTSMYLCASSLRGQLAGGPNEQFFGPGTRLTVL.

The chain recombines TRBV10-3 with TRBJ1-2; no firm D call. CDR3 length equals 13 residues. CDR1 is ENHRY and CDR2 is SYGVKD in the germline V gene. V was cut by 0 bases and J by 3 bases, with 5 bases left in between. The CDR3 coding sequence is TGTGCCATCAGTGAGTCCGCCGACTATGGCTACACCTTC. It translates to CAISESADYGYTF.